This T cell receptor (beta chain) was identified in a study of CD8 T cells in Susac syndrome. Notes on this clonotype: Its matching antigen is unknown.

This CDR3 is 13 amino acids long. Germline V gene lookup returns CDR1 DFQATT and CDR2 SNEGSKA (reference sequence). V lost 8 bases, J lost 4 bases, and 9 bases stayed unmatched. Sequencing of TCR beta, carried out with a high-throughput approach, was applied to CD8+ and CD4+ T cells from the blood. Negative isolation yielded the CD8+ and CD4+ T cells, while FACS enriched the TEMRA cells. RNA in amounts of roughly 0.45 to 1 ug was reverse transcribed with random hexamers. MiXCR, run by TCRdb on the immunoSEQ multiplex PCR reads, gives a single entry per CDR3 protein. The repertoire holds about 140,000 distinct CDR3 sequences, with 95% as singletons. Findings and caveats of the study: The relatively small number of individuals in the TCR sequencing and HLA analysis was acknowledged by the study.

The rearrangement uses TRBV20-1 and TRBJ2-5; 8 bases align to TRBD2. The source of this sequence is a human donor with Susac syndrome. Sequenced input: CD4+ T cells from PBMCs. CDR3 bases: TGCAGTCTCCTAGCGGGTAGGGGAGAGACCCAGTACTTC. Protein: CSLLAGRGETQYF.